The 6 T cell receptor beta chains given below trace back to one sample, sequenced in a study of T cells after somatic rescue of genetic block. Assay used: immunoSEQ multiplex PCR; TCRdb lists only in-frame clones, some missing. Among around 52,000 clones, approximately 96% were seen once, and the ten largest hold roughly 0.074%. Sequencing was done on a sample of peripheral blood mononuclear cells (PBMCs). Receptors were obtained from a child younger than two.

On this clone itself: Mismatch with germline at one junction end may stem from a read error. The DNA for the CDR3 is TGTGCTAGCAGCTTCGCGGGAGGGGGGGAGACCCAGTACTTC. As protein: CASSFAGGGETQYF. The chain is built from TRBV7-7 and TRBJ2-5; 9 bases agree with TRBD2. Germline CDR1 SSHAT, CDR2 FNYEAQ (reference sequence). CDR3 size: 14 residues.

CDR3 DNA: TGTGCCAGCAGTTTCGCCGGGACAGGGGGCTACGAGCAGTACTTC. Protein product: CASSFAGTGGYEQYF. This rearrangement joins TRBV27 to TRBJ2-7; 11 nucleotides line up with TRBD1. J was trimmed by 3 bases and V by 3 bases; bases with no gene match: 4. The CDR3 spans 15 residues. Germline CDR1 and CDR2: MNHEY and SMNVEV (reference sequence).

This chain uses TRBV4-2 with TRBJ1-6; D call uncertain. This CDR3 contains 13 residues. The germline V gene encodes CDR1 LGHNA and CDR2 YNFKEQ. V gave up 4 bases and J gave up 8 bases, with 9 bases separating them. The CDR3, as DNA: TGTGCCAGCAGCCGAGGGTTGGATTCACCCCTCCACTTT. Translation gives CASSRGLDSPLHF.

The V and J genes are TRBV11-2 and TRBJ2-7, with 8 bases that match TRBD2. The CDR3 is 15 amino acids. Looked up from germline, CDR1 is SGHAT and CDR2 is FQNNGV. The V segment lost 1 base and the J segment 3 bases; nucleotides outside the gene matches: 5. DNA of the CDR3: TGTGCCAGCAGCTTAGTTTCCAGCGGGAGCTACGAGCAGTACTTC. Its translation is CASSLVSSGSYEQYF.

The rearrangement uses TRBV5-6 and TRBJ2-7; 8 nucleotides line up with TRBD1. V dropped 0 bases and J dropped 6; count of bases not matched to a gene: 2. The CDR3 is made up of 13 amino acids. Germline CDR1 SGHDT, CDR2 YYEEEE. The CDR3 loop is CASSLGTGPEQYF. CDR3 nucleotide sequence: TGTGCCAGCAGCTTGGGGACAGGGCCCGAGCAGTACTTC. The full variable domain, with the rest looked up from reference TRBV5-6 and TRBJ2-7, is DAGVTQSPTHLIKTRGQQVTLRCSPKSGHDTVSWYQQALGQGPQFIFQYYEEEERQRGNFPDRFSGHQFPNYSSELNVNALLLGDSALYLCASSLGTGPEQYFGPGTRLTVT.

The V and J genes are TRBV28 and TRBJ2-2; D not certain. V was shortened by 3 bases and J by 0 bases, with 2 bases between the two germline ends. Germline values: CDR1 MDHEN, CDR2 SYDVKM. This CDR3 region has 13 residues. The CDR3 DNA is TGTGCCAGCAGTTTCCCGAACACCGGGGAGCTGTTTTTT. Residues: CASSFPNTGELFF. The full variable domain, its missing parts supplied by reference TRBV28 and TRBJ2-2, is DVKVTQSSRYLVKRTGEKVFLECVQDMDHENMFWYRQDPGLGLRLIYFSYDVKMKEKGDIPEGYSVSREKKERFSLILESASTNQTSMYLCASSFPNTGELFFGEGSRLTVL.